This TCR beta chain was retrieved from a study of T cell responses to AZD1222 COVID-19 vaccine. The study, taken as a whole, reports: Donors were chiefly white British, with a greater number of females, and clonal diversity was perhaps underestimated.

Trimming at V came to 0 bases and at J to 0 bases, leaving 1 base not matched to a gene. Germline V gene lookup returns CDR1 KGHSH and CDR2 LQKENI. This CDR3 has 16 residues. The table came from immunoSEQ multiplex PCR; TCRdb's copy has only in-frame clones and leaves some out. The sample lists around 92,000 clones, roughly 88% seen once, with 20% to 25% in the top ten. Points on this clone: As yet, its antigen is unknown.

The chain is built from TRBV18 and TRBJ2-3, with 9 bases matching TRBD1. The sequence derives from an adult in good health. The specimen was peripheral blood, collected on day 0 of AZD1222 vaccination. CDR3 in DNA: TGTGCCAGCTCACCACCGACAGGGGGAAGCACAGATACGCAGTATTTT. Protein sequence: CASSPPTGGSTDTQYF.